This T cell receptor (beta chain) was identified in a study of blood T cell repertoires in COVID-19. Study summary: The United States, Italy and Spain supplied acute and convalescent COVID-19 samples. The analysed material was cDNA or gDNA that came from T cells, B-cell-depleted T cells, or PBMCs.

In the authors' workflow: Amplification of reference gene primers provided the estimated nucleated cell counts. TCRdb keeps only in-frame clones here, not all; method: immunoSEQ multiplex PCR. D and trimming were read from the DNA, whereas the V and J calls and clone size are those reported in that table. The sample yields some 120,000 clones, more than 75% seen once. Germline V gene lookup returns CDR1 SEHNR and CDR2 FQNEAQ (reference sequence). Trimming took 5 bases from V and 3 from J; bases not matched to a gene: 9. The CDR3 extends over 15 amino acids. This clone is a singleton in its sample. The source material was peripheral blood. V usage is TRBV7-9 and J usage is TRBJ2-5; 7 bases line up with TRBD2. This TCR derives from a human donor in a cohort sampled during active COVID-19. The CDR3 sequence: CASSPRRAGEETQYF. CDR3 coding DNA: TGTGCCAGCAGCCCCAGGCGGGCGGGAGAAGAGACCCAGTACTTC. Drawing the rest from reference TRBV7-9 and TRBJ2-5, the complete variable domain is DTGVSQNPRHKITKRGQNVTFRCDPISEHNRLYWYRQTLGQGPEFLTYFQNEAQLEKSRLLSDRFSAERPKGSFSTLEIQRTEQGDSAMYLCASSPRRAGEETQYFGPGTRLLVL.